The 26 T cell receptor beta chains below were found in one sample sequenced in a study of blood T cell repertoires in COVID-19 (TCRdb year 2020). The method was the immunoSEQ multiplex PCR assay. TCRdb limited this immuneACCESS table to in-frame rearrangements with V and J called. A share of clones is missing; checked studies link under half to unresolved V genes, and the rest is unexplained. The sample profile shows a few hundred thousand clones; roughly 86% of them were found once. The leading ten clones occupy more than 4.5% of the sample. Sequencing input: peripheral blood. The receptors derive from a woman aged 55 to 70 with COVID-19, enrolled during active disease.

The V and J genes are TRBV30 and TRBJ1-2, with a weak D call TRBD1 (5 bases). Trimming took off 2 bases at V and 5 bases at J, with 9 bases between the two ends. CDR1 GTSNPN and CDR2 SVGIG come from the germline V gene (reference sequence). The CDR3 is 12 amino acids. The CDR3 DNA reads TGTGCCTGGAGTTCGGGGGGGTATGGCTACACCTTC. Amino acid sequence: CAWSSGGYGYTF.

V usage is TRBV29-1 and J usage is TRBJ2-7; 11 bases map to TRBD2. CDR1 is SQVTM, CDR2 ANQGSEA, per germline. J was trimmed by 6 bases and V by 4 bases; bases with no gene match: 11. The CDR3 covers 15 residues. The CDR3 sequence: CSVGGDSGRAGEQYF. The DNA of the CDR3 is TGCAGCGTTGGAGGGGATAGCGGGAGGGCGGGCGAGCAGTACTTC.

CDR3: CASSLHISGNEQFF. DNA for the CDR3: TGTGCCAGCAGCCTACATATAAGCGGCAATGAGCAGTTCTTC. The gene calls are TRBV11-2 and TRBJ2-1; a possible D gene is TRBD2 (5 bases). Germline loops: CDR1 SGHAT, CDR2 FQNNGV. The CDR3 runs to 14 residues. Trimming took off 5 bases at V and 6 bases at J, with 14 bases between the two ends. The whole variable domain, remainder taken from reference TRBV11-2 and TRBJ2-1, is EAGVAQSPRYKIIEKRQSVAFWCNPISGHATLYWYQQILGQGPKLLIQFQNNGVVDDSQLPKDRFSAERLKGVDSTLKIQPAKLEDSAVYLCASSLHISGNEQFFGPGTRLTVL.

The DNA for the CDR3 is TGCGCCAGCAGCCAAGAGCCCCAGGGGAACACTGAAGCTTTCTTT. This codes for CASSQEPQGNTEAFF. V gene TRBV4-1 combines with J gene TRBJ1-1, with a tentative D call TRBD1 (5 bases). The CDR3 is 15 residues long. V shed 0 bases and J shed 1 base, with 9 bases lying between them. Germline V gene sequence: CDR1 MGHRA, CDR2 YSYEKL.

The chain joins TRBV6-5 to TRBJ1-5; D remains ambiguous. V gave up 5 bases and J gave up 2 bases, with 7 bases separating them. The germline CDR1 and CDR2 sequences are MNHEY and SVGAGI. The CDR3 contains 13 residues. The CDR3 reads CASSPRGNQPQHF. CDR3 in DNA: TGTGCCAGCAGTCCGCGTGGCAATCAGCCCCAGCATTTT.

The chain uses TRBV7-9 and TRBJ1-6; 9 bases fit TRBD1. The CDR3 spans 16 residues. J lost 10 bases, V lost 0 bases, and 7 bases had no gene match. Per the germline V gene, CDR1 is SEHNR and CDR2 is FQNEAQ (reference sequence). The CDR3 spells CASSLASGTGPSPLHF. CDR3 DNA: TGTGCCAGCAGCTTAGCGTCCGGGACAGGGCCATCACCCCTCCACTTT.

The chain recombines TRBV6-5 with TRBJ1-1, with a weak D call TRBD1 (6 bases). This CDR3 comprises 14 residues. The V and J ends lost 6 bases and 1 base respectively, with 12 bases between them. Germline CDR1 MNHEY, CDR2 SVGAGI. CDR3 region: CASSSDRPNTEAFF. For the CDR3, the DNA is TGTGCCAGCAGCTCTGACAGGCCGAACACTGAAGCTTTCTTT.

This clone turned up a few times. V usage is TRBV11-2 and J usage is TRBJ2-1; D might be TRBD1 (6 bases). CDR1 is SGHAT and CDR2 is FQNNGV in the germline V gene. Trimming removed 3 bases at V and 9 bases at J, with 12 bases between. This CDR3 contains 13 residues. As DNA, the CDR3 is TGTGCCAGCAGCTTGGGGACACCGGGTGAGCAGTTCTTC. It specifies CASSLGTPGEQFF.

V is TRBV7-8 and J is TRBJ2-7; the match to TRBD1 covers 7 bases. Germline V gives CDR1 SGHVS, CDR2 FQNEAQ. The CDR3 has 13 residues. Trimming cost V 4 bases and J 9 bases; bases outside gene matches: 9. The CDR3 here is CASSSGQRSMQYF. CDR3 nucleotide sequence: TGTGCCAGCAGCTCGGGACAGCGGAGCATGCAGTACTTC.

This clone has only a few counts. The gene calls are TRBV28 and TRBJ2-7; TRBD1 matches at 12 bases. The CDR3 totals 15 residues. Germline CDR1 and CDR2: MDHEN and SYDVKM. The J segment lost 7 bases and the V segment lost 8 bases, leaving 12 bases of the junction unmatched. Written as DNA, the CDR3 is TGTGCCAGCGGGCGGCCGGGACAGGGGGCGAGGGAGCAGTACTTC. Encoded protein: CASGRPGQGAREQYF. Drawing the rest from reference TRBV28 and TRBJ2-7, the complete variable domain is DVKVTQSSRYLVKRTGEKVFLECVQDMDHENMFWYRQDPGLGLRLIYFSYDVKMKEKGDIPEGYSVSREKKERFSLILESASTNQTSMYLCASGRPGQGAREQYFGPGTRLTVT.

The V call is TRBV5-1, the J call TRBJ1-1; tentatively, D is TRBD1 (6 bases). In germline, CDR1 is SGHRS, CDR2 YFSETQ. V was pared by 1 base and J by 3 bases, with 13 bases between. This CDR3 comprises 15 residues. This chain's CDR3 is CASSLKGRGDTEAFF. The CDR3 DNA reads TGCGCCAGCAGCTTGAAGGGGAGGGGGGACACTGAAGCTTTCTTT.

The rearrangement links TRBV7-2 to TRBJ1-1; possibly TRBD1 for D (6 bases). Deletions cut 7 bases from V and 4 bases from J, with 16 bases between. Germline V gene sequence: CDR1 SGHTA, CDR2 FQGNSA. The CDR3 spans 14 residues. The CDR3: CASILGIGGTEAFF. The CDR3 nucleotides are TGTGCCAGCATCCTAGGCATAGGGGGCACTGAAGCTTTCTTT.

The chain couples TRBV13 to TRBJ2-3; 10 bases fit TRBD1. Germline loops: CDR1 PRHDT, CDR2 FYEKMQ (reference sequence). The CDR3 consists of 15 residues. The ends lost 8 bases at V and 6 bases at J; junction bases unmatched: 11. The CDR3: CASAPGTGAGDTQYF. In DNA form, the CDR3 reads TGTGCCAGCGCACCCGGGACAGGGGCGGGGGATACGCAGTATTTT.

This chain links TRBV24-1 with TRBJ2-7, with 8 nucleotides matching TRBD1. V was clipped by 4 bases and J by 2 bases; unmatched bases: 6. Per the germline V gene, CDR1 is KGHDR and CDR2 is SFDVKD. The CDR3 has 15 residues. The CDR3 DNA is TGTGCCACCAGTGACCCGGGACAGGAGGCCTACGAGCAGTACTTC. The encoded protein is CATSDPGQEAYEQYF.

CDR3 coding DNA: TGTGCCAGCAGCTTCTCGGGAGCAGGGTCCTACGAGCAGTACTTC. Protein sequence: CASSFSGAGSYEQYF. V gene TRBV5-4 combines with J gene TRBJ2-7, with a possible D match to TRBD2 (6 bases). The germline V gene has CDR1 SGHNT and CDR2 YYREEE (reference sequence). The CDR3 runs 15 residues. The germline V and J ends were trimmed by 2 bases and 1 base, with 13 bases remaining between them. The complete variable domain, with remaining parts taken from reference TRBV5-4 and TRBJ2-7, reads ETGVTQSPTHLIKTRGQQVTLRCSSQSGHNTVSWYQQALGQGPQFIFQYYREEENGRGNFPPRFSGLQFPNYSSELNVNALELDDSALYLCASSFSGAGSYEQYFGPGTRLTVT.

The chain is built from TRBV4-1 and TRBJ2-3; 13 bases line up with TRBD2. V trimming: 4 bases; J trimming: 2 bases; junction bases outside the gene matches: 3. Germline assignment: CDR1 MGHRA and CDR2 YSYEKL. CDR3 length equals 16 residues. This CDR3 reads CASSLGLAGDTDTQYF. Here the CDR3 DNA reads TGCGCCAGCAGCCTCGGACTAGCGGGAGACACAGATACGCAGTATTTT.

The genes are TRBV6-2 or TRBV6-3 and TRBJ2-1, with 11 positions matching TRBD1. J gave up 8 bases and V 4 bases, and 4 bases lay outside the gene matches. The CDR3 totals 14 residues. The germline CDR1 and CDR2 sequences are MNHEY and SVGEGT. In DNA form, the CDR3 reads TGTGCCAGCAGTTGGGGGACAGGGGGTGATGAGCAGTTCTTC. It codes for CASSWGTGGDEQFF.

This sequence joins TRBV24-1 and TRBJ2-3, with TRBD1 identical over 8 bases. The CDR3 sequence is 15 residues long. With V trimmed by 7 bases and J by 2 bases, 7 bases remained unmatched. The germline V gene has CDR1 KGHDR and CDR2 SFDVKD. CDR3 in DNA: TGTGCCACCAGGCCTCGACAGGGGAACACAGATACGCAGTATTTT. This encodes CATRPRQGNTDTQYF.

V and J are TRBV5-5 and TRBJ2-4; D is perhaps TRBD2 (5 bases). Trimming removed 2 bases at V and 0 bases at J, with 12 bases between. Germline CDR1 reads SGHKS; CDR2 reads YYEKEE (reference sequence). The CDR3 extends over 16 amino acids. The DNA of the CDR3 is TGTGCCAGCAGCTTCGGCCCGGGGTTAGCCAAAAACATTCAGTACTTC. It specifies CASSFGPGLAKNIQYF. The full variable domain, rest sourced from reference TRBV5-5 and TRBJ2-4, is DAGVTQSPTHLIKTRGQQVTLRCSPISGHKSVSWYQQVLGQGPQFIFQYYEKEERGRGNFPDRFSARQFPNYSSELNVNALLLGDSALYLCASSFGPGLAKNIQYFGAGTRLSVL.

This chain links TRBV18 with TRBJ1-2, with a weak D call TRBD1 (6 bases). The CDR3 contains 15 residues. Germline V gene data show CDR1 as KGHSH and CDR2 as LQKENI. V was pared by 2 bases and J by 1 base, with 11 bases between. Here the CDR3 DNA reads TGTGCCAGCTCACCATCGGGACACCTTAACTATGGCTACACCTTC. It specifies CASSPSGHLNYGYTF.

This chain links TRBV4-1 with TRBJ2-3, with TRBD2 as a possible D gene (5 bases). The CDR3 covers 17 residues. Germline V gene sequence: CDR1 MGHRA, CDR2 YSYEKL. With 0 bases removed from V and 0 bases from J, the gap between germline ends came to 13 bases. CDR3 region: CASSQEGKRPSTDTQYF. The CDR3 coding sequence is TGCGCCAGCAGCCAAGAGGGTAAGCGGCCCAGCACAGATACGCAGTATTTT.

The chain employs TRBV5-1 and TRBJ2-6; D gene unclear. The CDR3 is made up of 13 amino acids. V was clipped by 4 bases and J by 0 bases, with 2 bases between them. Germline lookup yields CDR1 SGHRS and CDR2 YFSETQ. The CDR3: CASSLSGANVLTF. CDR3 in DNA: TGCGCCAGCAGCCTCTCTGGGGCCAACGTCCTGACTTTC. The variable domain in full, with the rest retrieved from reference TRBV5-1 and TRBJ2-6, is KAGVTQTPRYLIKTRGQQVTLSCSPISGHRSVSWYQQTPGQGLQFLFEYFSETQRNKGNFPGRFSGRQFSNSRSEMNVSTLELGDSALYLCASSLSGANVLTFGAGSRLTVL.

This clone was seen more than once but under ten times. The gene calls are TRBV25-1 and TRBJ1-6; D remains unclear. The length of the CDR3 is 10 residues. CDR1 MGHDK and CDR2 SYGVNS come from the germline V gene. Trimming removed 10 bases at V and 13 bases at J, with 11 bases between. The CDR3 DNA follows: TGTGCCATCCCGCGGTCCCCCCTCCACTTT. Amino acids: CAIPRSPLHF. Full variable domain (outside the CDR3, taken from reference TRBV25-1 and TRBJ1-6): EADIYQTPRYLVIGTGKKITLECSQTMGHDKMYWYQQDPGMELHLIHYSYGVNSTEKGDLSSESTVSRIRTEHFPLTLESARPSHTSQYLCAIPRSPLHFGNGTRLTVT.

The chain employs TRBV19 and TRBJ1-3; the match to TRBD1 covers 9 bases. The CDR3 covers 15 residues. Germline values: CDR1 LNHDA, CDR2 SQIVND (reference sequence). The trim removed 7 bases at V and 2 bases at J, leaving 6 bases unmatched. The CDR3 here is CASTWDRVTGNTIYF. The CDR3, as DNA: TGTGCCAGTACCTGGGACAGGGTAACTGGAAACACCATATATTTT.

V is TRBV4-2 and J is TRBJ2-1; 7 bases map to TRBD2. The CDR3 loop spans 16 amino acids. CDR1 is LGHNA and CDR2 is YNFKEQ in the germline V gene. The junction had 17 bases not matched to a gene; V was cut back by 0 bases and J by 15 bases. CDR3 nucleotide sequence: TGTGCCAGCAGCCAAGATAAAGGAGCGGGGAGCGAGGGTTGGTTCTTC. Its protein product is CASSQDKGAGSEGWFF.

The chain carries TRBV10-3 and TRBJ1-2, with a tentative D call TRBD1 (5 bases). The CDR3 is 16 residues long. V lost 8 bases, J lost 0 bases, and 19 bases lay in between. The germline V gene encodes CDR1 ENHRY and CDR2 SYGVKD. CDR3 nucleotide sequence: TGTGCCATCCTGGACGTGGTGGGGCTGTCTAACTATGGCTACACCTTC. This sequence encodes CAILDVVGLSNYGYTF.